Listed here are 27 T cell receptor beta chains from one sample, sequenced in a study of OX40 agonist ivuxolimab in advanced cancers. Assay: immunoSEQ multiplex PCR; the TCRdb copy retains only in-frame clones and omits some. The data hold about 37,000 clones, with about 90% observed a single time. The sequencing used CD4+ or CD8+ T cells sorted from blood, collected in a trial of the OX40 agonist ivuxolimab. Every receptor here comes from an adult with an advanced solid tumor such as melanoma, head and neck, liver or kidney cancer.

The rearrangement uses TRBV6-5 and TRBJ1-1; perhaps TRBD1 as D (6 bases). The length of the CDR3 is 14 residues. V lost 6 bases and J 1 base, leaving 12 bases between the germline ends. Germline lookup yields CDR1 MNHEY and CDR2 SVGAGI. The CDR3 region is CASRAGEGNTEAFF. CDR3 sequence (DNA): TGTGCCAGCAGGGCAGGGGAGGGGAACACTGAAGCTTTCTTT.

This clone was observed a few times. The V gene is TRBV19, the J gene TRBJ2-7, with 10 positions matching TRBD1. The CDR3 spans 18 residues. Germline lookup yields CDR1 LNHDA and CDR2 SQIVND (reference sequence). Losses at the gene ends were 5 bases for V and 1 base for J; bases not matched to a gene: 14. The CDR3 DNA follows: TGTGCCAGTAGTCTCGCTGGGACAGGGGCACCCGGGTCCTACGAGCAGTACTTC. Translation: CASSLAGTGAPGSYEQYF.

The gene calls are TRBV29-1 and TRBJ1-1; tentative D call: TRBD1 (5 bases). V was shortened by 4 bases and J by 3 bases, with 9 bases between the two germline ends. The CDR3 covers 12 residues. CDR1 and CDR2 from the germline V gene are SQVTM and ANQGSEA. In DNA, the CDR3 is TGCAGCGTTGGGGGCGGGTACACTGAAGCTTTCTTT. Encoded protein: CSVGGGYTEAFF.

J is TRBJ1-2 and V is TRBV7-9; D is undetermined. Germline CDR1 reads SEHNR; CDR2 reads FQNEAQ (reference sequence). Deletions cut 3 bases from V and 2 bases from J, with 7 bases between. This CDR3 has 13 amino acids. CDR3 in amino acids: CASSFGENYGYTF. CDR3 DNA sequence: TGTGCCAGCAGCTTCGGGGAGAACTATGGCTACACCTTC.

This chain uses TRBV5-4 with TRBJ1-1; D uncertain. V shed 0 bases and J shed 4 bases, with 10 bases lying between them. Germline CDR1 and CDR2: SGHNT and YYREEE (reference sequence). This CDR3 is 14 amino acids long. Here the CDR3 reads CASSLVEDFTEAFF. The CDR3 DNA reads TGTGCCAGCAGCTTGGTTGAGGATTTCACTGAAGCTTTCTTT.

The chain is built from TRBV30 and TRBJ1-5; tentative D call: TRBD1 (5 bases). Germline V gene data show CDR1 as GTSNPN and CDR2 as SVGIG (reference sequence). The CDR3 sequence is 13 residues long. Between the trimmed V and J ends, which lost 1 base and 3 bases, there was a span of 7 bases. In DNA form, the CDR3 reads TGTGCCTGGAGTGAGGACAACAATCAGCCCCAGCATTTT. Translation gives CAWSEDNNQPQHF.

V and J are TRBV10-3 and TRBJ2-7; D may match TRBD1 or TRBD2 (7 bases each). Germline V CDR1 and CDR2: ENHRY, SYGVKD. V lost 4 bases to trimming and J lost 4 bases, with 23 bases between them. This CDR3 region has 17 residues. This CDR3 reads CAISGLTGRGVPYEQYF. The CDR3 coding sequence is TGTGCCATCAGTGGCCTGACAGGGAGGGGCGTTCCTTACGAGCAGTACTTC.

This chain links TRBV5-4 with TRBJ1-1, with TRBD1 matching over 9 bases. Germline assignment: CDR1 SGHNT and CDR2 YYREEE (reference sequence). The CDR3 spans 14 residues. V dropped 4 bases and J dropped 7; count of bases not matched to a gene: 8. The DNA of the CDR3 is TGTGCCAGCAGCGAGGACAGGGGCTCGGGTGAAGCTTTCTTT. It encodes CASSEDRGSGEAFF.

The chain has TRBV5-8 and TRBJ2-7, with TRBD1 as a possible D gene (6 bases). Germline assignment: CDR1 SGHTS and CDR2 YDEGEE. CDR3 length: 13 residues. V dropped 3 bases and J dropped 4 bases, with 11 bases sitting between them. The DNA for the CDR3 is TGTGCCAGCAGCTCCCGGGACAATTACGAGCAGTACTTC. Its protein is CASSSRDNYEQYF.

The J gene is TRBJ2-7, the V gene TRBV5-1; D is unclear. Trimming cost V 2 bases and J 2 bases, with 14 bases left between them. CDR1 is SGHRS and CDR2 is YFSETQ in the germline V gene. The CDR3 covers 15 residues. CDR3: CASSFYPDNTYEQYF. The CDR3 DNA sequence: TGCGCCAGCAGCTTTTACCCAGATAATACCTACGAGCAGTACTTC.

This rearrangement joins TRBV4-1 to TRBJ2-5; TRBD2 matches 10 bases. Germline V gene sequence: CDR1 MGHRA, CDR2 YSYEKL. The CDR3 contains 16 residues. Trimming at V came to 1 base and at J to 5 bases, leaving 7 bases not matched to a gene. CDR3 DNA: TGCGCCAGCAGCCAAGGCAGCGGGGGGGAAGACGAGACCCAGTACTTC. The encoded protein is CASSQGSGGEDETQYF.

V and J are TRBV10-2 and TRBJ2-5; 9 positions agree with TRBD1. The J segment lost 5 bases and the V segment lost 2 bases, leaving 6 bases of the junction unmatched. The CDR3 contains 15 residues. CDR1 is WSHSY and CDR2 is SAAADI in the germline V gene. This chain's CDR3 is CASSEADRGFETQYF. The DNA of the CDR3 is TGCGCCAGCAGTGAGGCCGACAGGGGGTTTGAGACCCAGTACTTC.

The chain recombines TRBV7-6 with TRBJ2-7; TRBD1 agrees at 11 bases. The CDR3 covers 15 residues. The germline CDR1 and CDR2 sequences are SGHVS and FNYEAQ. The trim removed 5 bases at V and 4 bases at J, leaving 7 bases unmatched. For the CDR3, the DNA is TGTGCCAGCAGCATGGGGACAGGGGGGTTTTACGAGCAGTACTTC. Translating it yields CASSMGTGGFYEQYF.

This chain connects TRBV27 to TRBJ2-7, with D possibly TRBD2 on 5 matching bases. With 0 bases removed from V and 4 bases from J, the gap between germline ends came to 10 bases. There are 14 residues in the CDR3. From germline, CDR1 is MNHEY and CDR2 SMNVEV (reference sequence). DNA of the CDR3: TGTGCCAGCAGTTTATCCGGGATCGGGTACGAGCAGTACTTC. Translation gives CASSLSGIGYEQYF.

The J gene is TRBJ2-1, the V gene TRBV27; D not resolved. The V and J ends lost 6 bases and 6 bases respectively, with 6 bases between them. The length of the CDR3 is 11 residues. Germline V gene sequence: CDR1 MNHEY, CDR2 SMNVEV (reference sequence). The CDR3 DNA sequence: TGTGCCAGCAGGGCCCTCAATGAGCAGTTCTTC. It encodes CASRALNEQFF.

This chain links TRBV9 with TRBJ1-1; D might be TRBD1 (5 bases). The CDR3 contains 15 residues. V lost 3 bases and J lost 4, with 16 bases in between. CDR1 and CDR2 from the germline V gene are SGDLS and YYNGEE. CDR3 region: CASSGTAGVGTEAFF. The CDR3 DNA follows: TGTGCCAGCAGCGGAACTGCGGGGGTTGGCACTGAAGCTTTCTTT.

V is TRBV19 and J is TRBJ1-5; D remains unclear. The CDR3 totals 13 residues. V lost 9 bases, J lost 5 bases, and 14 bases lay in between. Germline CDR1 LNHDA, CDR2 SQIVND (reference sequence). As DNA, the CDR3 is TGTGCCAGCGCCAACGTTGGGGATCAGCCCCAGCATTTT. Protein: CASANVGDQPQHF.

V is TRBV5-4 and J is TRBJ2-1; 7 nucleotides line up with TRBD2. Germline assignment: CDR1 SGHNT and CDR2 YYREEE (reference sequence). Trimming removed 4 bases from V and 6 bases from J; junction bases left unmatched: 13. The CDR3 covers 16 residues. The chain's CDR3 is CASSHWWRGTSNEQFF. Here the CDR3 DNA reads TGTGCCAGCAGCCACTGGTGGCGGGGGACGAGCAATGAGCAGTTCTTC.

The chain employs TRBV2 and TRBJ1-1; possibly TRBD1 for D (5 bases). Germline assignment: CDR1 SNHLY and CDR2 FYNNEI. CDR3 length equals 12 residues. The germline V and J ends were trimmed by 11 bases and 0 bases, with 10 bases remaining between them. The CDR3 bases are TGTGCCTCTCAGGGTTTGAACACTGAAGCTTTCTTT. This sequence encodes CASQGLNTEAFF.

The chain is built from TRBV11-2 and TRBJ1-1, with 7 bases that match TRBD1. The CDR3 sequence is 15 residues long. Germline values: CDR1 SGHAT, CDR2 FQNNGV. Trimming cost V 5 bases and J 4 bases; bases outside gene matches: 10. The CDR3 DNA sequence: TGTGCCAGCAGCCCTTCACAGGGGCCGGGCACTGAAGCTTTCTTT. Translation gives CASSPSQGPGTEAFF.

V gene TRBV7-9 combines with J gene TRBJ2-7; no definite D call. This CDR3 spans 13 amino acids. Germline CDR1 SEHNR, CDR2 FQNEAQ (reference sequence). Trimming cost V 5 bases and J 3 bases, with 11 bases left between them. The CDR3 sequence: CASSPRLIYEQYF. DNA of the CDR3: TGTGCCAGCAGCCCCCGACTGATCTACGAGCAGTACTTC.

The chain combines TRBV21-1 with TRBJ1-5; the D call of TRBD1 is as the table states it, not checked on the DNA. TRBV21-1 counts as a pseudogene. The length of the CDR3 is 16 residues. CDR3 DNA sequence: TGTGCCAGCAGCAAGGGCAGGGAAGGAGGCAATCAGCCCCAGCATTTT. Protein: CASSKGREGGNQPQHF.

The chain links TRBV4-3 to TRBJ1-1, with D maybe TRBD1 (6 bases). The CDR3 covers 15 residues. Trimming left V 3 bases short and J 4 bases short, with 15 bases between. CDR1 LGHNA and CDR2 YSLEER come from the germline V gene. The CDR3 protein is CASSQGLRGSTEAFF. As DNA, the CDR3 is TGCGCCAGCAGCCAGGGGCTTAGGGGGTCCACTGAAGCTTTCTTT.

The gene calls are TRBV7-3 and TRBJ2-1, with 7 nucleotides matching TRBD2. V was pared by 5 bases and J by 9 bases, with 10 bases of the junction left unmatched. The CDR3 length is 14 residues. Germline CDR1 SGHTA, CDR2 FQGTGA. The DNA for the CDR3 is TGTGCCAGCAGCGAAGTTTGGCGGGGGTCTGAGCAGTTCTTC. Translated, it gives CASSEVWRGSEQFF.

The V gene is TRBV12-5, the J gene TRBJ1-4; D is undetermined. Germline V gives CDR1 LGHNT, CDR2 FRNRAP. The CDR3 covers 11 residues. Between the trimmed V and J ends, which lost 3 bases and 7 bases, there was a span of 3 bases. The CDR3 protein is CASGFSEKLFF. CDR3 sequence (DNA): TGTGCTAGTGGTTTCAGTGAAAAACTGTTTTTT.

The chain has TRBV5-8 and TRBJ1-5; maybe TRBD1 (6 bases). V shed 3 bases and J shed 2 bases, with 12 bases lying between them. The germline V gene encodes CDR1 SGHTS and CDR2 YDEGEE. The CDR3 contains 15 residues. The CDR3 is CASSWGSGGNQPQHF. The CDR3 bases are TGTGCCAGCAGCTGGGGGTCAGGGGGCAATCAGCCCCAGCATTTT.

The CDR3 is CAISEYQKVYEQYF. CDR3 coding DNA: TGTGCCATCAGTGAGTACCAGAAGGTCTACGAGCAGTACTTC. This chain uses TRBV10-3 with TRBJ2-7; no clear D. This CDR3 region has 14 residues. Per germline, CDR1 ENHRY and CDR2 SYGVKD. Trimming shortened V by 1 base and J by 3 bases, and 10 bases separated the two germline ends.